These 21 T cell receptor beta chains originate from one sample sequenced in a study of cytomegalovirus exposure and HLA in healthy donors. The PCR had 60 Vbeta and 13 Jbeta primers. TCRdb's table, derived via immunoSEQ multiplex PCR, lists solely in-frame clones and lacks some. Here the sample spans 80,000 or so clones, roughly 82% being singletons. Sequencing was carried out using PBMCs. The receptors were gathered from a male donor in good health and CMV-seropositive.

This clone was counted once. The chain recombines TRBV19 with TRBJ1-2; TRBD1 agrees at 12 bases. J was trimmed by 8 bases and V by 6 bases; bases with no gene match: 7. This CDR3 is built from 14 residues. Looked up from germline, CDR1 is LNHDA and CDR2 is SQIVND (reference sequence). The CDR3 is CASSQGTGGCGYTF. The CDR3 nucleotides read TGTGCCAGTAGCCAAGGGACAGGGGGCTGCGGCTACACCTTC.

The rearrangement links TRBV6-5 to TRBJ2-7; no clear D. Germline V gene data show CDR1 as MNHEY and CDR2 as SVGAGI. This CDR3 spans 15 amino acids. The V and J ends lost 0 bases and 3 bases respectively, with 12 bases between them. The CDR3 region is CASSYSGFGGYEQYF. In DNA form, the CDR3 reads TGTGCCAGCAGTTACTCTGGCTTTGGTGGCTACGAGCAGTACTTC.

The genes are TRBV30 and TRBJ2-5, with D perhaps matching TRBD2 (6 bases). V lost 5 bases, J lost 3 bases, and 13 bases lay in between. The CDR3 has 13 residues. CDR1 and CDR2 (germline): GTSNPN, SVGIG (reference sequence). CDR3 region: CAWEKRREETQYF. CDR3 nucleotide sequence: TGTGCCTGGGAAAAGCGGAGGGAAGAGACCCAGTACTTC.

This clone was seen just once. This rearrangement joins TRBV7-8 to TRBJ1-1; D is perhaps TRBD1 (6 bases). This CDR3 is 18 amino acids long. Germline-derived CDR1 and CDR2 are SGHVS and FQNEAQ. Between the trimmed V and J ends, which lost 5 bases and 1 base, there was a span of 23 bases. CDR3 in amino acids: CASSAERAGVYSNTEAFF. CDR3 bases: TGTGCCAGCAGCGCAGAAAGGGCAGGGGTCTACTCGAACACTGAAGCTTTCTTT. Using reference TRBV7-8 and TRBJ1-1 for the parts outside the CDR3, the full variable domain is GAGVSQSPRYKVAKRGQDVALRCDPISGHVSLFWYQQALGQGPEFLTYFQNEAQLDKSGLPSDRFFAERPEGSVSTLKIQRTQQEDSAVYLCASSAERAGVYSNTEAFFGQGTRLTVV.

The rearrangement uses TRBV2 and TRBJ1-2; tentative D call: TRBD1 (6 bases). Germline loops: CDR1 SNHLY, CDR2 FYNNEI. Between the trimmed V and J ends, which lost 6 bases and 4 bases, there was a span of 15 bases. There are 14 residues in the CDR3. The DNA of the CDR3 is TGTGCCAGCAGCCCACAGGGAGTTGGCTATGGCTACACCTTC. It translates to CASSPQGVGYGYTF.

The J gene is TRBJ2-7, the V gene TRBV27; TRBD1 matches 10 bases. With 7 bases clipped from V and 6 bases from J, the junction kept 12 bases outside the gene matches. The CDR3 sequence is 15 residues long. Per the germline V gene, CDR1 is MNHEY and CDR2 is SMNVEV (reference sequence). CDR3 sequence: CASTSRTGGLGEQYF. The CDR3 DNA reads as TGTGCCAGCACCTCCCGGACAGGGGGTCTGGGCGAGCAGTACTTC.

DNA for the CDR3: TGCGCCAGCAGCCAAGATCCGAGGGTAGGTACTGAAGCTTTCTTT. Protein product: CASSQDPRVGTEAFF. The chain uses TRBV4-1 and TRBJ1-1; D uncertain. Trimming shortened V by 0 bases and J by 5 bases, and 13 bases separated the two germline ends. Germline-derived CDR1 and CDR2 are MGHRA and YSYEKL. This CDR3 has 15 amino acids.

The rearrangement uses TRBV27 and TRBJ2-5, with 12 bases identical to TRBD1. The trim removed 8 bases at V and 5 bases at J, leaving 12 bases unmatched. Per germline, CDR1 MNHEY and CDR2 SMNVEV (reference sequence). The CDR3 length is 16 residues. CDR3 amino acids: CASRNPGTGGSETQYF. DNA of the CDR3: TGTGCCAGCCGAAATCCCGGGACAGGGGGCTCGGAGACCCAGTACTTC.

The chain recombines TRBV14 with TRBJ1-5, with D possibly matching TRBD1 (5 bases). Germline V gene lookup returns CDR1 SGHDN and CDR2 FVKESK. Trimming pared 7 bases from V and 5 bases from J, leaving 15 bases between. The CDR3 is 14 residues long. CDR3 residues: CASTRQDRYQPQHF. CDR3 coding DNA: TGTGCCAGCACCCGCCAAGACAGATATCAGCCCCAGCATTTT.

The chain joins TRBV7-2 to TRBJ2-5; 8 bases fit TRBD2. The V and J ends lost 4 bases and 7 bases, in that order; junction bases with no gene match: 8. CDR1 is SGHTA, CDR2 FQGNSA, per germline. The CDR3 covers 14 residues. CDR3 residues: CASSSYGAGGTQYF. The CDR3 DNA reads TGTGCCAGCAGCTCATACGGGGCGGGGGGGACCCAGTACTTC.

V is TRBV6-5 and J is TRBJ1-4, with no clear D. Germline-derived CDR1 and CDR2 are MNHEY and SVGAGI. The V end lost 2 bases, the J end lost 0 bases, and 10 bases lay between the germline ends. This CDR3 comprises 16 residues. CDR3 coding DNA: TGTGCCAGCAGTTACAAGACGGGTCCAACTAATGAAAAACTGTTTTTT. Protein product: CASSYKTGPTNEKLFF.

The V call is TRBV19, the J call TRBJ2-7; 12 bases align to TRBD2. CDR3 length: 13 residues. CDR1 is LNHDA, CDR2 SQIVND, per germline (reference sequence). Unmatched junction bases numbered 3, after V lost 10 bases and J lost 2 bases. The CDR3 coding sequence is TGTGCCACCCGACTAGCGGGAGCCTACGAGCAGTACTTC. This sequence encodes CATRLAGAYEQYF. The variable domain in full, completed from reference TRBV19 and TRBJ2-7, reads DGGITQSPKYLFRKEGQNVTLSCEQNLNHDAMYWYRQDPGQGLRLIYYSQIVNDFQKGDIAEGYSVSREKKESFPLTVTSAQKNPTAFYLCATRLAGAYEQYFGPGTRLTVT.

J is TRBJ1-2 and V is TRBV9; D unresolved. The CDR3 is 14 amino acids. In germline, CDR1 is SGDLS, CDR2 YYNGEE. With 4 bases removed from V and 8 bases from J, the gap between germline ends came to 18 bases. Here the CDR3 DNA reads TGTGCCAGCAGCTTCGCTGAGAGGGTCGACGGCTACACCTTC. Protein product: CASSFAERVDGYTF. The full variable domain, with the rest looked up from reference TRBV9 and TRBJ1-2, is DSGVTQTPKHLITATGQRVTLRCSPRSGDLSVYWYQQSLDQGLQFLIQYYNGEERAKGNILERFSAQQFPDLHSELNLSSLELGDSALYFCASSFAERVDGYTFGSGTRLTVV.

This chain uses TRBV10-3 with TRBJ2-1, with D perhaps matching TRBD2 (5 bases). The CDR3 runs to 14 residues. Trimming took off 8 bases at V and 9 bases at J, with 20 bases between the two ends. CDR1 and CDR2 (germline): ENHRY, SYGVKD. The CDR3 DNA sequence: TGTGCCATCGGTGGCGGGCTAGGTGGAGGTGAGCAGTTCTTC. It yields the protein CAIGGGLGGGEQFF.

Note on this clone: The CDR3 end shows no conserved phenylalanine or tryptophan, and so a read error is likely. This chain connects TRBV30 to TRBJ1-2, with unresolved D. Germline CDR1 is GTSNPN and CDR2 is SVGIG (reference sequence). V was cut by 4 bases and J by 7 bases, with 10 bases left in between. This CDR3 has 11 amino acids. The CDR3 region is CAWMVRGGYTL. The CDR3 DNA sequence: TGTGCCTGGATGGTCCGGGGTGGCTACACCCTC.

The chain joins TRBV7-9 to TRBJ2-7; TRBD1 matches at 7 bases. CDR3 length equals 15 residues. From germline, CDR1 is SEHNR and CDR2 FQNEAQ (reference sequence). V was clipped by 2 bases and J by 6 bases; unmatched bases: 10. CDR3 coding DNA: TGTGCCAGCAGCTTATTCGAGACAGGGTTAAGCGAGCAGTACTTC. Protein sequence: CASSLFETGLSEQYF.

The V call is TRBV6-1, the J call TRBJ2-1, with TRBD2 matching over 7 bases. With V trimmed by 6 bases and J by 4 bases, 6 bases remained unmatched. The germline CDR1 and CDR2 sequences are MNHNS and SASEGT. The CDR3 has 14 amino acids. The CDR3 nucleotides are TGTGCCAGCAGCCCCGGGACTAAATACAATGAGCAGTTCTTC. This translates into CASSPGTKYNEQFF.

The J gene is TRBJ2-2, the V gene TRBV6-4; 8 nucleotides match TRBD1. CDR3 length equals 16 residues. The V segment lost 5 bases and the J segment 1 base; nucleotides outside the gene matches: 6. Germline CDR1 and CDR2: MRHNA and SNTAGT. The chain's CDR3 is CASSKQGVLNTGELFF. CDR3 nucleotide sequence: TGTGCCAGCAGTAAACAGGGGGTGTTGAACACCGGGGAGCTGTTTTTT.

V and J are TRBV5-4 and TRBJ2-7; D gene ambiguous. Trimming took off 4 bases at V and 7 bases at J, with 9 bases between the two ends. CDR3 size: 11 residues. Germline lookup yields CDR1 SGHNT and CDR2 YYREEE (reference sequence). The CDR3, as DNA: TGTGCCAGCAGCGACACACAAGAGCAGTACTTC. Amino acid sequence: CASSDTQEQYF.

The rearrangement links TRBV19 to TRBJ1-5; weak D call: TRBD1 (5 bases). Between the trimmed V and J ends, which lost 5 bases and 6 bases, there was a span of 17 bases. CDR3 length: 15 amino acids. Germline V gene data show CDR1 as LNHDA and CDR2 as SQIVND (reference sequence). CDR3 nucleotides: TGTGCCAGTAGTGCAGAGCCGAATACAGGTCAGCCCCAGCATTTT. Protein: CASSAEPNTGQPQHF. The variable domain in full, with the rest retrieved from reference TRBV19 and TRBJ1-5, is DGGITQSPKYLFRKEGQNVTLSCEQNLNHDAMYWYRQDPGQGLRLIYYSQIVNDFQKGDIAEGYSVSREKKESFPLTVTSAQKNPTAFYLCASSAEPNTGQPQHFGDGTRLSIL.

The rearrangement joins TRBV28 to TRBJ2-3; the match to TRBD2 covers 7 bases. Germline CDR1 is MDHEN and CDR2 is SYDVKM. The CDR3 is 15 residues long. V trimming: 8 bases; J trimming: 1 base; junction bases outside the gene matches: 9. In DNA, the CDR3 is TGTGCCAGCGATGCGCCTAGCGGCCGCACAGATACGCAGTATTTT. This sequence encodes CASDAPSGRTDTQYF.